The T cell receptor (beta chain) under discussion was sequenced for a study of T cell clonality in common variable immunodeficiency. Study findings and constraints: TCRbeta clonality was increased in CVID versus healthy controls.

Assay: immunoSEQ multiplex PCR; the TCRdb copy retains only in-frame clones and omits some. This sample comprises over 50,000 clones, none seen once only. As concerns this clone: Its antigen is currently unknown.

This TCR was recovered from a person aged 18-70 years in good health. The sample was peripheral blood mononuclear cells.

The CDR3 bases that were read are TGTGCCAGCAGCCCAACCGGGACAACCTTCGGAGAC. Translating it yields CASSPTGTTFGD. From start to end, the CDR3 is CASSPTGTTFGDYTF. The V call is TRBV7-3, the J call TRBJ1-2; possible D gene TRBD1, 6 bases. The CDR3 end is not reached by the read, which stops 3 residues before it; the germline J gene fills it in. The germline V gene has CDR1 SGHTA and CDR2 FQGTGA. The CDR3 consists of 15 residues.